These 10 T cell receptor beta chains were all obtained from the same sample, sequenced in a study of OX40 agonist ivuxolimab in advanced cancers. Only in-frame clones appear in the TCRdb table, and some are missing; sequencing was by immunoSEQ multiplex PCR. The table has over 50,000 clones, 80% to 95% seen once. The sample was CD4+ or CD8+ T cells sorted from blood, taken in a trial of the OX40 agonist ivuxolimab. These receptors came from an adult with an advanced solid tumor such as melanoma, head and neck, liver or kidney cancer.

The genes are TRBV13 and TRBJ2-6; D unclear. Trimming took off 2 bases at V and 1 base at J, with 0 bases between the two ends. Germline loops: CDR1 PRHDT, CDR2 FYEKMQ (reference sequence). The CDR3 totals 13 residues. CDR3 in DNA: TGTGCCAGCAGCTTATCTGGGGCCAACGTCCTGACTTTC. It translates to CASSLSGANVLTF.

The chain combines TRBV11-2 with TRBJ2-7; TRBD2 aligns across 7 bases. V was pared by 5 bases and J by 3 bases, with 10 bases of the junction left unmatched. The CDR3 covers 15 residues. Germline V gene lookup returns CDR1 SGHAT and CDR2 FQNNGV. For the CDR3, the DNA is TGTGCCAGCAGCCGGGGGACTACAGGACTCTACGAGCAGTACTTC. Translating gives CASSRGTTGLYEQYF. The full variable domain, its missing parts supplied by reference TRBV11-2 and TRBJ2-7, is EAGVAQSPRYKIIEKRQSVAFWCNPISGHATLYWYQQILGQGPKLLIQFQNNGVVDDSQLPKDRFSAERLKGVDSTLKIQPAKLEDSAVYLCASSRGTTGLYEQYFGPGTRLTVT.

The chain carries TRBV10-2 and TRBJ2-7; no clear D. The CDR3 is 13 amino acids. Per the germline V gene, CDR1 is WSHSY and CDR2 is SAAADI. Trimming pared 1 base from V and 3 bases from J, leaving 7 bases between. The DNA for the CDR3 is TGCGCCAGCAGTGAGTATGGTAACTACGAGCAGTACTTC. Translation: CASSEYGNYEQYF.

This sequence joins TRBV14 and TRBJ2-7; D may correspond to TRBD1 or TRBD2 (5 bases each). In germline, CDR1 is SGHDN, CDR2 FVKESK. Trimming pared 5 bases from V and 4 bases from J, leaving 21 bases between. This CDR3 spans 16 amino acids. The CDR3 sequence is CASSARDRSAPYEQYF. The CDR3, as DNA: TGTGCCAGCAGCGCCAGGGACCGCTCCGCCCCTTACGAGCAGTACTTC.

CDR3 sequence: CASASGALYEQYF. In DNA, the CDR3 is TGTGCCAGCGCCTCAGGGGCACTGTACGAGCAGTACTTC. The chain employs TRBV19 and TRBJ2-7; a possible D gene is TRBD1 (6 bases). CDR3 length: 13 amino acids. Trimming shortened V by 9 bases and J by 4 bases, and 16 bases separated the two germline ends. Germline V gene lookup returns CDR1 LNHDA and CDR2 SQIVND (reference sequence).

The V gene is TRBV7-9, the J gene TRBJ2-7; D uncertain. CDR1 is SEHNR, CDR2 FQNEAQ, per germline (reference sequence). CDR3 length: 14 amino acids. V lost 1 base, J lost 6 bases, and 13 bases lay in between. CDR3 DNA sequence: TGTGCCAGCAGCTTAGTTAATTATATCGGCGAGCAGTACTTC. Translating it yields CASSLVNYIGEQYF.

The V call is TRBV9, the J call TRBJ2-3; 8 positions match TRBD2. The CDR3 totals 16 residues. The germline V gene has CDR1 SGDLS and CDR2 YYNGEE. Trimming removed 0 bases from V and 1 base from J; junction bases left unmatched: 4. The CDR3 nucleotides read TGTGCCAGCAGCGTAGCAACGGGAGGGGGCACAGATACGCAGTATTTT. This gives the protein CASSVATGGGTDTQYF. The whole variable domain, remainder taken from reference TRBV9 and TRBJ2-3, is DSGVTQTPKHLITATGQRVTLRCSPRSGDLSVYWYQQSLDQGLQFLIQYYNGEERAKGNILERFSAQQFPDLHSELNLSSLELGDSALYFCASSVATGGGTDTQYFGPGTRLTVL.

The V and J genes are TRBV13 and TRBJ2-5, with TRBD2 matching 7 bases. The J call may be mistaken, given a closer DNA end match to TRBJ2-7. Germline CDR1 and CDR2: PRHDT and FYEKMQ (reference sequence). The CDR3 length is 15 residues. The CDR3 DNA sequence: TGTGCCAGCAGCTTGGGGGACTACTCCTCCTACGAGCAGTACTTC. Protein product: CASSLGDYSSYEQYF.

For the CDR3, the DNA is TGTGCCAGCAGCTTAGATGCTAGCGGGAGTTATGAGCAGTTCTTC. Residues: CASSLDASGSYEQFF. The chain couples TRBV7-9 to TRBJ2-1; 10 bases align to TRBD2. The V gene end was trimmed by 1 base and the J gene end by 8 bases; junction bases not matched to a gene: 5. The CDR3 has 15 residues. Germline V gene data show CDR1 as SEHNR and CDR2 as FQNEAQ (reference sequence). The full variable domain, its missing parts supplied by reference TRBV7-9 and TRBJ2-1, is DTGVSQNPRHKITKRGQNVTFRCDPISEHNRLYWYRQTLGQGPEFLTYFQNEAQLEKSRLLSDRFSAERPKGSFSTLEIQRTEQGDSAMYLCASSLDASGSYEQFFGPGTRLTVL.

CDR3 amino acids: CASSIGSRGLEKLFF. CDR3 sequence (DNA): TGTGCCAGTAGTATAGGATCGAGAGGTCTCGAAAAACTGTTTTTT. The chain recombines TRBV19 with TRBJ1-4; D uncertain. CDR3 length: 15 residues. Germline V gene sequence: CDR1 LNHDA, CDR2 SQIVND (reference sequence). With 1 base removed from V and 8 bases from J, the gap between germline ends came to 14 bases.